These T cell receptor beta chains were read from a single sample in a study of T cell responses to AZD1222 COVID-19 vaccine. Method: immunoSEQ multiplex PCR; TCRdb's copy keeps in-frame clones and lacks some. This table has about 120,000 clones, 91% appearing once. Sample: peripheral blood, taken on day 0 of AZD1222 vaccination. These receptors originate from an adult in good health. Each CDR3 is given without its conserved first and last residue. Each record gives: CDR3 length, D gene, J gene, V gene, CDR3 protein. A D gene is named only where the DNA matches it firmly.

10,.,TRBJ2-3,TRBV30,AWSPRADTQY
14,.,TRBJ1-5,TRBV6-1,ASSEGRERSNQPQH
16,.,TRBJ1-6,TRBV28,ASSFLSVGAGYNSPLH
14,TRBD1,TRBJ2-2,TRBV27,ASSLGGQGITGELF
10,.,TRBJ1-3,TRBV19,ASSIPTDTIY
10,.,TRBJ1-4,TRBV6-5,ASNRVNEKLF
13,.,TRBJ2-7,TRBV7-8,ASSLDVDLAYEQY
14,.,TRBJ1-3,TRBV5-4,ASSLGTVHDGNTIY
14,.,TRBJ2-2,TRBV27,ASSFRLIRDTGELF
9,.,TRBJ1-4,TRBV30,ASGRGGKLF
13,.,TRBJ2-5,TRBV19,ASSTPRGGQETQY
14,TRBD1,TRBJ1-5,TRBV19,ASSPGDRGGNQPQH
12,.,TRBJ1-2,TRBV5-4,ASSLMLDNYGYT
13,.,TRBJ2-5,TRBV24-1,ATSDPSRVQETQY
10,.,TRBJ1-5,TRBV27,ASSPPGQPQH
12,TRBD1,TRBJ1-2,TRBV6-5,ASTRVGDRDGYT
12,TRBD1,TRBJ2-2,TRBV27,ASSYWTGTGELF
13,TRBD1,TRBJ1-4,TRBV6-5,ASSLSPGQGVKLF
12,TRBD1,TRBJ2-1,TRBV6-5,ASSGDRGYNEQF
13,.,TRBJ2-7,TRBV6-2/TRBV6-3,ASSPLQVMSGEQY
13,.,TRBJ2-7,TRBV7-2,ASSPDEGSTYEQY
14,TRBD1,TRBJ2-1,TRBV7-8,ASSLDRGISYNEQF
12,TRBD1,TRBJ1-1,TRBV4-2,ASSPVQGATEAF
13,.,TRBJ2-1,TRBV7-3,ASSLTRGGSNEQF
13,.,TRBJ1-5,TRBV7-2,ASSLDVRANQPQH
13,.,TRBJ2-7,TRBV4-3,ASSQENGVGYEQY
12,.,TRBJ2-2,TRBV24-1,ATRGVGATGELF